Listed below are T cell receptor beta chains from one sample, sequenced in a study of control samples from healthy donors and cancer patients. Data came from immunoSEQ multiplex PCR; TCRdb stores just in-frame clones and leaves some out. The profile covers 150,000 to 200,000 clones, with about nine tenths appearing a single time and approximately 1.5% taken by the ten largest. The source material was blood. These receptors came from a woman in her twenties or thirties in good health. The CDR3 runs from the conserved cysteine through the conserved F or W. D genes are given only for firm matches.

TRBJ2-3 TRBD2 TRBV7-2 TGTGCCAGCAGCTCTCCGGGACTAGCGGGGGGGATCGATACGCAGTATTTT CASSSPGLAGGIDTQYF
TRBJ1-2 TRBD1 TRBV6-5 TGTGCCAGCAGCCGGGACAGGGGGCTCGGCTACACCTTC CASSRDRGLGYTF
TRBJ2-1 TRBD1 TRBV20-1 TGCAGTGCTAGTGGGACAGGGGGCTCCTACAATGAGCAGTTCTTC CSASGTGGSYNEQFF
TRBJ2-3 TRBD2 TRBV24-1 TGTGCCACCAGTGATTACCTAGCGGGAGGGACAGATACGCAGTATTTT CATSDYLAGGTDTQYF
TRBJ2-3 - TRBV3-1/TRBV3-2 TGTGCCAGCAGCCACCTAGATACGCAGTATTTT CASSHLDTQYF
TRBJ1-2 - TRBV19 TGTGCCAGTAGACAGGGTGCCTATGGCTACACCTTC CASRQGAYGYTF
TRBJ1-2 - TRBV7-3 TGTGCCAGCAGCTTATCTGGGGGTGGCTATGGCTACACCTTC CASSLSGGGYGYTF
TRBJ2-7 - TRBV30 TGTGCCTGGAGTAGGGGGAACTACGAGCAGTACTTC CAWSRGNYEQYF
TRBJ1-4 - TRBV7-2 TGTGCCAGCAGCTTAGCGGTGAAGCGTAATGAAAAACTGTTTTTT CASSLAVKRNEKLFF
TRBJ2-5 - TRBV11-3 TGTGCCAGCAGCTTAGGACGGGCACTCCAAGAGACCCAGTACTTC CASSLGRALQETQYF
TRBJ1-2 - TRBV6-5 TGTGCCAGCAGGAAACAGGGCTCCTATGGCTACACCTTC CASRKQGSYGYTF